The present T cell receptor (beta chain) was sequenced within a study of metastatic and nonmetastatic thyroid tumors. Across the study: Comparison of repertoires was carried out across blood and tumor or nodule tissue from malignant and benign thyroid patients.

Only a few counts were recorded for this clone. The same CDR3 arises from other DNA sequences in this sample as well. Germline V gives CDR1 SGDLS, CDR2 YYNGEE. CDR3 length: 12 amino acids. V dropped 7 bases and J dropped 4 bases, with 12 bases sitting between them. Thyroid surgery took place with no prior treatment in any patient. As originally analysed: Building a distant-metastasis classifier for papillary thyroid cancer drew on CDR3 differences across clinicopathological groups. TCRdb ran MiXCR on the PCR reads. The V and J calls were determined by TCRdb, not by the authors. The table includes fewer than 35,000 clones, 15% to 20% detected once.

What was sequenced was blood. This sequence was found in a male donor with papillary thyroid cancer or a benign thyroid nodule (not recorded which). Some clones in this sample may be carry-over from other donors' samples. V usage is TRBV9 and J usage is TRBJ2-7, with a possible D match to TRBD2 (5 bases). In DNA form, the CDR3 reads TGTGCCAGCGGCCCAGGAGGTTACGAGCAGTACTTC. Translating gives CASGPGGYEQYF.